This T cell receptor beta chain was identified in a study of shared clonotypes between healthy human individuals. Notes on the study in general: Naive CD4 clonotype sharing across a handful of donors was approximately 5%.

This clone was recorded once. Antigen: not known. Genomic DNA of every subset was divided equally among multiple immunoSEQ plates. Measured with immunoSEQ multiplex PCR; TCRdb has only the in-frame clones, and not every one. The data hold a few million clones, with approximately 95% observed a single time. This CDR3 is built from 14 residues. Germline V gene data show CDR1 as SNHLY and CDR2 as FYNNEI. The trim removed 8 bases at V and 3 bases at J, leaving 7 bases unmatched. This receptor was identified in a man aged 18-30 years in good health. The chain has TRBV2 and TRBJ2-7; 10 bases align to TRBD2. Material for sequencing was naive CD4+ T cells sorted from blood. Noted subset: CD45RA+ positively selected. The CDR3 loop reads CASGSGRGVYEQYF. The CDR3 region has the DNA TGTGCCAGCGGGAGCGGGAGGGGGGTCTACGAGCAGTACTTC.